The entry that follows covers one T cell receptor (beta chain) sequence. The data were obtained in a study of technical replicates of blood from a few donors. CDR1 and CDR2 from the germline V gene are SGHAT and FQNNGV. V lost 5 bases and J 3 bases, leaving 13 bases between the germline ends. There are 14 residues in the CDR3. Data came from immunoSEQ multiplex PCR; TCRdb stores just in-frame clones and leaves some out. The data hold approximately 100,000 clones, with roughly 95% observed a single time. This rearrangement joins TRBV11-2 to TRBJ2-5; tentative D call: TRBD1 (6 bases). Sequencing was done on a sample of T cells isolated from PBMCs. The clonotype was recovered from a human donor in good health. In nucleotides, the CDR3 is TGTGCCAGCAGCGGTGTTGGGGGCGAAGAGACCCAGTACTTC. Protein product: CASSGVGGEETQYF.